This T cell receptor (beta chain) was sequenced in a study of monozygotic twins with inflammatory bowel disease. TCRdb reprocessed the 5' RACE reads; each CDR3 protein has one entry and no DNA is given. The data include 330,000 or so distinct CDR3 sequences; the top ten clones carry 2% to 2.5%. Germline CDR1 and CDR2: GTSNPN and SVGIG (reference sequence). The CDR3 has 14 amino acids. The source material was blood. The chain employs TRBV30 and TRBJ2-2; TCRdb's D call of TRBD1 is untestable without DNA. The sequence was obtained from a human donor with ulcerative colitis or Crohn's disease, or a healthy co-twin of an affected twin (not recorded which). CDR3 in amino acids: CAWTGQTITGELFF.